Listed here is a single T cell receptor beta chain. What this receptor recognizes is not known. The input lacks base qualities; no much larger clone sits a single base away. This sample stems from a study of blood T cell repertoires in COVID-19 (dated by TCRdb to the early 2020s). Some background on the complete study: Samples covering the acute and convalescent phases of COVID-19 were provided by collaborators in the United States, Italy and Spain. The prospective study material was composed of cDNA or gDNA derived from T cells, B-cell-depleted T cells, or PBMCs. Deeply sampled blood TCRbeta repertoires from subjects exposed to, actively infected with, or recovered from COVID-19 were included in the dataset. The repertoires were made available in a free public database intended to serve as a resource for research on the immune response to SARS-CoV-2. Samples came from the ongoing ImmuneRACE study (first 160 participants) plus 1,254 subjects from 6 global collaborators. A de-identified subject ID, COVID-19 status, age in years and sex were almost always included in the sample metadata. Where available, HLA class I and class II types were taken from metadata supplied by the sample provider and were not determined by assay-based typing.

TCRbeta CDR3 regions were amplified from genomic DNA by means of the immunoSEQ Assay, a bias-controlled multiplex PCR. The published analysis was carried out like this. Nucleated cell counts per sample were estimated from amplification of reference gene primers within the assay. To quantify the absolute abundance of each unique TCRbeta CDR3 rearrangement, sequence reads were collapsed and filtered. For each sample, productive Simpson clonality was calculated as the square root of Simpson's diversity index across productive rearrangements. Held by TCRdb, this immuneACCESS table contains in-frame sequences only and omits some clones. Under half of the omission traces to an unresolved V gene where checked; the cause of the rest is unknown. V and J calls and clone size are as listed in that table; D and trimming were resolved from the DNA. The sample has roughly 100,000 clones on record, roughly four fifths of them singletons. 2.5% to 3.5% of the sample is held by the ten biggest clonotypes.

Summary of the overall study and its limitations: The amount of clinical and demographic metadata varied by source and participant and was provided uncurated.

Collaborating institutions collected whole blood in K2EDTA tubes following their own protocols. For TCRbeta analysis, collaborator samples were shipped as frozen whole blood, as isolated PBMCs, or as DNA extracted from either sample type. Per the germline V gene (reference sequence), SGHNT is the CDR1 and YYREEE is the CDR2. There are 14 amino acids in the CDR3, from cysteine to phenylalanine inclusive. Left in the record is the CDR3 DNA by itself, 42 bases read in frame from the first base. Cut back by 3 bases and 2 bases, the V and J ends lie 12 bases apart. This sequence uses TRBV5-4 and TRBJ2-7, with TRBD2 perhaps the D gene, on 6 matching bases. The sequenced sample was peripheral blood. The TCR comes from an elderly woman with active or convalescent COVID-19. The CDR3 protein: CASSSSAGTYEQYF. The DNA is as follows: TGTGCCAGCAGCTCTAGCGCCGGGACCTACGAGCAGTACTTC. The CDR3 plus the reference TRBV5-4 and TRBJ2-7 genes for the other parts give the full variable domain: ETGVTQSPTHLIKTRGQQVTLRCSSQSGHNTVSWYQQALGQGPQFIFQYYREEENGRGNFPPRFSGLQFPNYSSELNVNALELDDSALYLCASSSSAGTYEQYFGPGTRLTVT.